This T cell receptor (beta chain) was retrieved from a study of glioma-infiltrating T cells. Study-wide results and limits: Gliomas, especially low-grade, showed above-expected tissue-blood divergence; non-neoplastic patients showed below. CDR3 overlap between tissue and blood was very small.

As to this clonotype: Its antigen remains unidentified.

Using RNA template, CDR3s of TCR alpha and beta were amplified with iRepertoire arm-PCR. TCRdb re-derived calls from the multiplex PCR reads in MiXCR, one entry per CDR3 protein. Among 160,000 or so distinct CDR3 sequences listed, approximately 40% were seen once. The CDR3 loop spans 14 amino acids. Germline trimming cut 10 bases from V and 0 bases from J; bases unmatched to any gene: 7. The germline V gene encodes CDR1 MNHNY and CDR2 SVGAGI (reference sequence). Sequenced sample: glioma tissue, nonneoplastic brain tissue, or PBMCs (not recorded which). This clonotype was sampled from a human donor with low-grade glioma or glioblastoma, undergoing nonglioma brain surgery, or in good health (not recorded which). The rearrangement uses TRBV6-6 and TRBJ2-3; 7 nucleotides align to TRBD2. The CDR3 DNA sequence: TGTGCCACGGCTAGCGGAGCTAGCACAGATACGCAGTATTTT. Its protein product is CATASGASTDTQYF.